Reported below is one T cell receptor beta chain. V shed 2 bases and J 1 base; nucleotides not matched to a gene: 5. The CDR3 sequence is 16 residues long. Germline CDR1 is MNHEY and CDR2 is SMNVEV (reference sequence). This record comes from a study of blood T cell repertoires in COVID-19. Seattle's enrolled individuals joined amid active infection and were then monitored longitudinally. Sequencing was performed with immunoSEQ multiplex PCR; in TCRdb, only in-frame clones are kept and a portion is missing. The sample gives 250,000 to 400,000 clones, roughly 90% of which show up once; under 3.5% is in the top ten.

Specimen: peripheral blood. The TCR was taken from a woman aged 25-40 years with COVID-19, enrolled during active disease. The chain uses TRBV27 and TRBJ1-1, with 9 bases matching TRBD1. For the CDR3, the DNA is TGTGCCAGCAGTTTACTACGGACAGGGGAGAACACTGAAGCTTTCTTT. Translating gives CASSLLRTGENTEAFF.